The rows below give T cell receptor beta chains drawn from one sample of a study of cytomegalovirus exposure and HLA in healthy donors. Here immunoSEQ multiplex PCR was the method, and the copy in TCRdb shows in-frame clones only, minus some. The data show some 180,000 clones, with 78% seen just once and about 3% held by the top ten. Sequenced material: PBMCs. These TCRs come from a female donor in good health and CMV-seronegative. The CDR3 runs from the conserved cysteine through the conserved F or W. D genes are given only for firm matches. Rows give clone size only sometimes, using once, few, many, or a class for an expanded clone.

D gene,clone size,V gene,J gene,CDR3 protein,CDR3 DNA
TRBD1,few,TRBV28,TRBJ1-1,CASHGQGRAEAFF,TGTGCCAGCCACGGACAGGGGAGGGCTGAAGCTTTCTTT
TRBD2,.,TRBV7-9,TRBJ2-1,CASSLDSERGLSYNEQFF,TGTGCCAGCAGCTTAGATTCTGAGCGGGGGCTATCCTACAATGAGCAGTTCTTC
.,few,TRBV5-4,TRBJ2-7,CASSRPGGRGSYEQYF,TGTGCCAGCAGCCGGCCGGGGGGCAGAGGGTCCTACGAGCAGTACTTC
TRBD2,.,TRBV6-1,TRBJ2-1,CASSDIGAGSSYNEQFF,TGTGCCAGCAGTGACATTGGAGCGGGATCCTCCTACAATGAGCAGTTCTTC
TRBD2,.,TRBV18,TRBJ2-1,CASSPPGTSGRYNEQFF,TGTGCCAGCTCACCACCGGGGACTAGCGGGAGATACAATGAGCAGTTCTTC
TRBD2,.,TRBV6-5,TRBJ2-1,CASRRTSGGGEQFF,TGTGCCAGCAGGCGGACTAGCGGTGGGGGGGAGCAGTTCTTC
TRBD1,.,TRBV5-1,TRBJ1-1,CASSLKQGGTEAFF,TGCGCCAGCAGCCTCAAACAGGGGGGGACTGAAGCTTTCTTT
.,.,TRBV5-1,TRBJ2-3,CASSLSHRVSTDTQYF,TGCGCCAGCAGCTTGTCCCACAGGGTTAGTACAGATACGCAGTATTTT
TRBD1,.,TRBV6-1,TRBJ1-5,CASSGYRDRLFMGNQPQHF,TGTGCCAGCAGTGGCTATAGGGACAGGCTCTTTATGGGCAATCAGCCCCAGCATTTT
.,.,TRBV5-1,TRBJ1-2,CASSRDPPGHGPFGYTF,TGCGCCAGCAGCCGAGACCCACCGGGACACGGGCCTTTTGGCTACACCTTC
TRBD2,.,TRBV28,TRBJ2-7,CARRTGLAGGEQYF,TGTGCCCGCAGGACGGGACTAGCGGGAGGCGAGCAGTACTTC
TRBD2,.,TRBV28,TRBJ2-7,CASRKSGRNQGYEQYF,TGTGCCAGCAGGAAAAGCGGGAGGAATCAAGGCTACGAGCAGTACTTC
TRBD2,few,TRBV23-1,TRBJ2-7,CASSVGREAREQYF,TGCGCCAGCAGCGTAGGGAGGGAAGCTCGGGAGCAGTACTTC
TRBD2,.,TRBV5-1,TRBJ2-3,CASRWGVAGADTQYF,TGCGCCAGCCGTTGGGGTGTAGCGGGGGCAGATACGCAGTATTTT
.,.,TRBV7-8,TRBJ2-7,CASSLDRDISSYEQYF,TGTGCCAGCAGCTTAGATCGTGACATCAGCTCCTACGAGCAGTACTTC
.,.,TRBV12-1,TRBJ2-7,CASRRKTRGRSSYEQYF,TGTGCCAGCAGACGAAAAACAAGGGGGCGGAGCTCCTACGAGCAGTACTTC
.,.,TRBV27,TRBJ2-5,CASSLFGSQETQYF,TGTGCCAGCAGTTTATTTGGCAGTCAAGAGACCCAGTACTTC
TRBD1,.,TRBV5-1,TRBJ2-7,CASSLGQGPYEQYF,TGCGCCAGCAGCCTGGGACAGGGACCCTACGAGCAGTACTTC
TRBD2,.,TRBV7-9,TRBJ2-5,CASSLDILAGRETQYF,TGTGCCAGCAGCTTAGATATACTAGCGGGAAGGGAGACCCAGTACTTC
TRBD1,.,TRBV4-1,TRBJ2-2,CASSQHLPGQGPTTGELFF,TGCGCCAGCAGCCAACACCTTCCGGGACAGGGGCCTACAACCGGGGAGCTGTTTTTT
TRBD1,.,TRBV2,TRBJ1-3,CASSPRTGGFGNTIYF,TGTGCCAGCAGCCCCAGGACAGGGGGGTTTGGAAACACCATATATTTT
TRBD1,.,TRBV19,TRBJ1-3,CASKKTGGSGNTIYF,TGTGCCAGTAAAAAAACAGGGGGCTCTGGAAACACCATATATTTT
.,.,TRBV7-9,TRBJ1-1,CASSLTVNTEAFF,TGTGCCAGCAGCTTAACAGTGAACACTGAAGCTTTCTTT